The 13 T cell receptor beta chains below all came from one sample that was sequenced in a study of T-cell memory formation after mild COVID-19. In TCRdb, the 5' RACE reads were re-called with MiXCR into one record per CDR3 protein. Of 450,000 to 650,000 distinct CDR3 sequences in the sample, roughly 20% were seen once. Sample: PBMCs or a T cell subset sorted from them (not recorded which). All receptors come from an adult woman who had mild COVID-19 (a few samples of this study predate the infection). Cell type and time point are not known.

This chain links TRBV5-1 with TRBJ2-7, with D perhaps TRBD1 or TRBD2 (5 bases each). Germline loops: CDR1 SGHRS, CDR2 YFSETQ. Trimming took off 4 bases at V and 4 bases at J, with 15 bases between the two ends. The CDR3 is 14 amino acids. The CDR3 nucleotides are TGCGCCAGCAGCGGGGGAGAACCACCATACGAGCAGTACTTC. Its protein product is CASSGGEPPYEQYF.

This clonotype was counted only a few times. As DNA, the CDR3 is TGTGCCACCAGTGATAGGACAGGAGGGATTATCAGCACATGGAACGCTTTCTTT. Translated, it gives CATSDRTGGIISTWNAFF. The V gene is TRBV24-1, the J gene TRBJ1-1; 7 bases align to TRBD1. The CDR3 runs to 18 residues. V shed 3 bases and J 11 bases; nucleotides not matched to a gene: 23. Germline CDR1 KGHDR, CDR2 SFDVKD.

CDR3 protein: CASSPRSGLGEQYF. CDR3 DNA: TGTGCCAGCAGCCCCCGGTCAGGTTTAGGCGAGCAGTACTTC. The V and J genes are TRBV9 and TRBJ2-7; no clear D gene. V dropped 4 bases and J dropped 6 bases, with 17 bases sitting between them. The CDR3 length is 14 residues. Germline V gene lookup returns CDR1 SGDLS and CDR2 YYNGEE.

This clonotype was recorded only once. The chain combines TRBV12-3 or TRBV12-4 with TRBJ1-2; D might be TRBD1 (6 bases). V was pared by 6 bases and J by 5 bases, with 19 bases between. CDR3 length equals 15 residues. The CDR3 spells CASSPTPGHLYGYTF. In nucleotides, the CDR3 is TGTGCCAGCAGCCCCACTCCGGGACATCTTTATGGCTACACCTTC.

This clonotype occurred a few times. The chain uses TRBV7-8 and TRBJ1-2, with 7 nucleotides matching TRBD1. The trim removed 5 bases at V and 6 bases at J, leaving 6 bases unmatched. CDR3 length: 13 amino acids. Germline V gives CDR1 SGHVS, CDR2 FQNEAQ. The CDR3: CASSINRGNGYTF. The CDR3 region has the DNA TGTGCCAGCAGCATAAACAGGGGCAATGGCTACACCTTC.

Only a few counts were recorded for this clonotype. The V and J genes are TRBV12-3 or TRBV12-4 and TRBJ2-3, with 9 bases lining up with TRBD1. This CDR3 is 16 amino acids long. After removal of 1 base from V and 1 base from J, the junction contained 3 bases not matched to a gene. As DNA, the CDR3 is TGTGCCAGCAGTTTAGATACAGGGGGCGGCACAGATACGCAGTATTTT. Protein sequence: CASSLDTGGGTDTQYF.

V is TRBV9 and J is TRBJ2-2, with D tentatively TRBD2 (6 bases). Germline V gene data show CDR1 as SGDLS and CDR2 as YYNGEE. V was shortened by 0 bases and J by 6 bases, with 12 bases between the two germline ends. This CDR3 spans 15 amino acids. CDR3 sequence reads: CASSVGGESAGELFF. Written as DNA, the CDR3 is TGTGCCAGCAGCGTAGGGGGGGAGTCGGCCGGGGAGCTGTTTTTT.

The J gene is TRBJ2-1, the V gene TRBV6-2 or TRBV6-3; 7 bases agree with TRBD2. Germline V gene lookup returns CDR1 MNHEY and CDR2 SVGEGT. The CDR3 has 13 residues. J gave up 13 bases and V 4 bases, and 10 bases lay outside the gene matches. This CDR3 reads CASSSFWGLLQFF. In DNA form, the CDR3 reads TGTGCCAGCAGTTCCTTTTGGGGACTACTTCAGTTCTTC.

This clonotype showed up many times. The rearrangement uses TRBV4-1 and TRBJ2-5; 8 bases match TRBD2. J lost 1 base, V lost 3 bases, and 4 bases had no gene match. The CDR3 totals 15 residues. In germline, CDR1 is MGHRA, CDR2 YSYEKL. CDR3 in DNA: TGCGCCAGCAGCCAGCACGGGACTAGCCAAGAGACCCAGTACTTC. The encoded protein is CASSQHGTSQETQYF.

The table lists this clonotype with a few counts. V is TRBV2 and J is TRBJ2-1; D not certain. The germline V and J ends were trimmed by 2 bases and 5 bases, with 10 bases remaining between them. The V gene's germline CDR1 is SNHLY and CDR2 FYNNEI. The CDR3 runs to 14 residues. The CDR3 loop reads CASSELIGHNEQFF. In DNA, the CDR3 is TGTGCCAGCAGTGAATTGATTGGACACAATGAGCAGTTCTTC.

This chain uses TRBV6-1 with TRBJ1-1; D might be TRBD1 (5 bases). Trimming removed 4 bases from V and 11 bases from J, with 11 bases in between. Per the germline V gene, CDR1 is MNHNS and CDR2 is SASEGT. The CDR3 runs to 11 residues. CDR3 bases: TGTGCCAGCAGTGGCAGGGAGAATGCTTTCTTT. Translated, it gives CASSGRENAFF.

The chain joins TRBV6-5 to TRBJ2-7; TRBD1 aligns across 8 bases. The CDR3 has 14 residues. The germline CDR1 and CDR2 sequences are MNHEY and SVGAGI. Trimming at V came to 5 bases and at J to 6 bases, leaving 9 bases not matched to a gene. The CDR3 DNA is TGTGCCAGCAGTGCCCGACAGGGGTATCGCGAGCAGTACTTC. This encodes CASSARQGYREQYF.

This clonotype showed up just a few times. The V and J genes are TRBV9 and TRBJ1-1; perhaps TRBD1 as D (5 bases). This CDR3 region has 14 residues. V lost 0 bases and J lost 4, with 10 bases in between. Germline V CDR1 and CDR2: SGDLS, YYNGEE. Written as DNA, the CDR3 is TGTGCCAGCAGCGTAGGACTGGGGGGCACTGAAGCTTTCTTT. Encoded protein: CASSVGLGGTEAFF.